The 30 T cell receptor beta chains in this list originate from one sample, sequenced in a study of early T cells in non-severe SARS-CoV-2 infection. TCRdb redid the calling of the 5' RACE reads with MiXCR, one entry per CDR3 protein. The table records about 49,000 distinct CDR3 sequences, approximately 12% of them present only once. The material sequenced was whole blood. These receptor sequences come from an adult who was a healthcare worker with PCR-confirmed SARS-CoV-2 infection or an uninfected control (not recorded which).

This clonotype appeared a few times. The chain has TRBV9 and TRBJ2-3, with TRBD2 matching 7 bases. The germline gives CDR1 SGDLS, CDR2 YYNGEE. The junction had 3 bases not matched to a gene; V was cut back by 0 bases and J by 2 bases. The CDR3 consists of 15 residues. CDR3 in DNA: TGTGCCAGCAGCGTAGCTAGCGGAAACACAGATACGCAGTATTTT. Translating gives CASSVASGNTDTQYF.

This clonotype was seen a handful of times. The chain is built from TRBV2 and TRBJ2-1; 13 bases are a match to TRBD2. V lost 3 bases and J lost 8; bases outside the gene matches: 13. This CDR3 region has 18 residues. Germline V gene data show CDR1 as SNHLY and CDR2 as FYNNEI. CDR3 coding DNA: TGTGCCAGCAGTGACATAGGGACTAGCGGGGACATAATTGATGAGCAGTTCTTC. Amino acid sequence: CASSDIGTSGDIIDEQFF.

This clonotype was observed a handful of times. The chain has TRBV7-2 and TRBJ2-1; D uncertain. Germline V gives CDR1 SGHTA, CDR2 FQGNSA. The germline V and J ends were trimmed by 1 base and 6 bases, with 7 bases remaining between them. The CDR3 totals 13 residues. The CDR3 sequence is CASSLGLLNEQFF. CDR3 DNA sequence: TGTGCCAGCAGCTTAGGGCTGCTCAATGAGCAGTTCTTC.

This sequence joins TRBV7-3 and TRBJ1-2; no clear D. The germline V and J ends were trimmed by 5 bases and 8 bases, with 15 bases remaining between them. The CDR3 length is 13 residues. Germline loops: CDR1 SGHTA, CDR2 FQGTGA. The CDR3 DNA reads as TGTGCCAGCAGCCCAAAGCCGGGAGGGGGCTACACCTTC. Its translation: CASSPKPGGGYTF.

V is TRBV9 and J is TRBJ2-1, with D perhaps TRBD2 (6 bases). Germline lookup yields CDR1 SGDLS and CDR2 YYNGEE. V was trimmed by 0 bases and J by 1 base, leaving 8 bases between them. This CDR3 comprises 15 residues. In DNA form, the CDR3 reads TGTGCCAGCAGCGTAGCACTAGCTTCCTACAATGAGCAGTTCTTC. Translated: CASSVALASYNEQFF.

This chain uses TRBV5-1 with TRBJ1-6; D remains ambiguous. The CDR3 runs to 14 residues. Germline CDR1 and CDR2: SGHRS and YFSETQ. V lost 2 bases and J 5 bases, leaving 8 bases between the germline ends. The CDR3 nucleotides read TGCGCCAGCAGCTTCGGGCGGGATAATTCACCCCTCCACTTT. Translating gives CASSFGRDNSPLHF.

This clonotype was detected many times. The CDR3 DNA reads as TGTGCCAGCAGTGACGCGACATTTTCAGAAGCTTTCTTT. Translating it yields CASSDATFSEAFF. The chain recombines TRBV6-5 with TRBJ1-1; D ambiguous. V was shortened by 5 bases and J by 8 bases, with 15 bases between the two germline ends. The CDR3 has 13 amino acids. Per germline, CDR1 MNHEY and CDR2 SVGAGI.

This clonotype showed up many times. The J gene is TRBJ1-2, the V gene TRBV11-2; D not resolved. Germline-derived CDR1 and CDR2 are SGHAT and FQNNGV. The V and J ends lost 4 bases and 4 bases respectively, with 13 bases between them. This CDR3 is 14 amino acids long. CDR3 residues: CASSYWGRGYGYTF. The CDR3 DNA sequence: TGTGCCAGCAGCTATTGGGGTCGGGGCTATGGCTACACCTTC. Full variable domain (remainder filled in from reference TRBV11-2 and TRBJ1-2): EAGVAQSPRYKIIEKRQSVAFWCNPISGHATLYWYQQILGQGPKLLIQFQNNGVVDDSQLPKDRFSAERLKGVDSTLKIQPAKLEDSAVYLCASSYWGRGYGYTFGSGTRLTVV.

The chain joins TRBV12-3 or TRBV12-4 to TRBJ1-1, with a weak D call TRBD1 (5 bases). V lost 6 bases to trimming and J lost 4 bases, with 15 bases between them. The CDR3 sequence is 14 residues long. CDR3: CASSLLGRGTEAFF. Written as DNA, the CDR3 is TGTGCCAGCAGCCTTCTGGGTAGGGGCACTGAAGCTTTCTTT.

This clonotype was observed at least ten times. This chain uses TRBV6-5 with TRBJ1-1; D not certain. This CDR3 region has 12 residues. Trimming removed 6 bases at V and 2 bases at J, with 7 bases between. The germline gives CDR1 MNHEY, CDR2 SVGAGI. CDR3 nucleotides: TGTGCCAGCAGCCGAGGTAACACTGAAGCTTTCTTT. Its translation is CASSRGNTEAFF.

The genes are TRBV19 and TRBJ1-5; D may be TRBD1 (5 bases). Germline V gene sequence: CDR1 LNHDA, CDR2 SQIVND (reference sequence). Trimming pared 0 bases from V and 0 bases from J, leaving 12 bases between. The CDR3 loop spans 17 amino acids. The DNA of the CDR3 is TGTGCCAGTAGTATAGACTCTGGGACGCATAGCAATCAGCCCCAGCATTTT. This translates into CASSIDSGTHSNQPQHF.

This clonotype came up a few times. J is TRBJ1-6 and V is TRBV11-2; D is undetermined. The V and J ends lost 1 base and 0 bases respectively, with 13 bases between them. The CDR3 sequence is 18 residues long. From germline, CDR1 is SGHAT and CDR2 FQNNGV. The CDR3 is CASSLGVGGSSYNSPLHF. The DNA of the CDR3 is TGTGCCAGCAGCTTAGGGGTCGGCGGAAGCTCCTATAATTCACCCCTCCACTTT.

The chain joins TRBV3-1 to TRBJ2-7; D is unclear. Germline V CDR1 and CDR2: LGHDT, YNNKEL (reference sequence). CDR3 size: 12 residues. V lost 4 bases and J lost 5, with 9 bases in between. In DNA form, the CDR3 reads TGTGCCAGCAGCCCCCAATGGCACGAGCAGTACTTC. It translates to CASSPQWHEQYF.

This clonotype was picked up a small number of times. This CDR3 reads CASSQDTPRDFRRRNTEAFF. The DNA for the CDR3 is TGTGCCAGCAGCCAAGATACCCCGCGGGACTTCAGAAGAAGGAACACTGAAGCTTTCTTT. This sequence joins TRBV3-1 and TRBJ1-1; weak D call: TRBD1 (5 bases). This CDR3 is built from 20 residues. Germline CDR1 and CDR2: LGHDT and YNNKEL (reference sequence). Trimming removed 0 bases from V and 1 base from J, with 24 bases in between.

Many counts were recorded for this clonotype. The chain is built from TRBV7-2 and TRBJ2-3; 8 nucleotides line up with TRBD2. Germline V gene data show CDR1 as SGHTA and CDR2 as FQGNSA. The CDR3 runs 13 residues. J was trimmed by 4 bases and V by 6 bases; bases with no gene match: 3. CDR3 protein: CASRSGSADTQYF. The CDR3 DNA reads TGTGCCAGCAGAAGCGGGAGTGCAGATACGCAGTATTTT.

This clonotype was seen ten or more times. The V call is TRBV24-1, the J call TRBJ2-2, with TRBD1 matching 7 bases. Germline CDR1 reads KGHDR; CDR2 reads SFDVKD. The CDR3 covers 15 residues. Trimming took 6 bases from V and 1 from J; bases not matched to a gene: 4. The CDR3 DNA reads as TGTGCCACCAGTAGGGGGCCAGTGAACACCGGGGAGCTGTTTTTT. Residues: CATSRGPVNTGELFF.

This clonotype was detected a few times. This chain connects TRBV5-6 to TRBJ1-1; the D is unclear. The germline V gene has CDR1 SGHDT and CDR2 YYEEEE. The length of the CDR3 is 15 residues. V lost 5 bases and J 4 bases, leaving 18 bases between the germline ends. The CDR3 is CASSRMVNPSTEAFF. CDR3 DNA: TGTGCCAGCAGTAGAATGGTGAACCCGAGCACTGAAGCTTTCTTT.

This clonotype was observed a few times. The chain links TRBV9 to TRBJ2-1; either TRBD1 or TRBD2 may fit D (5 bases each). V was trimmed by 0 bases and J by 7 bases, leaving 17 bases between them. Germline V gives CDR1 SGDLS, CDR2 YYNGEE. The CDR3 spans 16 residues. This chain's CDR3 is CASSVAISDRRNEQFF. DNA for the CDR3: TGTGCCAGCAGCGTAGCAATTAGCGACAGACGGAATGAGCAGTTCTTC.

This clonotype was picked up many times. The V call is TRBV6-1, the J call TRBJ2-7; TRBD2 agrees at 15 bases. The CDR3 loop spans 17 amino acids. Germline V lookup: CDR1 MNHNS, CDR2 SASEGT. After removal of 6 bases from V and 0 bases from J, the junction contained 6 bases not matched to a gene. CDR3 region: CASRVGTSGGSSYEQYF. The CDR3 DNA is TGTGCCAGCAGGGTAGGGACTAGCGGGGGGAGCTCCTACGAGCAGTACTTC.

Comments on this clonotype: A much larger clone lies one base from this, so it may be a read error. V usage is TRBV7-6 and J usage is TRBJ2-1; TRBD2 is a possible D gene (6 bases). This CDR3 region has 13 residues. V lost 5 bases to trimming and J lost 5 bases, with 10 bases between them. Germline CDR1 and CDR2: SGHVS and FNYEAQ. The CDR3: CASSLRGNNEQFF. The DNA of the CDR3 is TGTGCCAGCAGCCTGCGGGGAAACAATGAGCAGTTCTTC.

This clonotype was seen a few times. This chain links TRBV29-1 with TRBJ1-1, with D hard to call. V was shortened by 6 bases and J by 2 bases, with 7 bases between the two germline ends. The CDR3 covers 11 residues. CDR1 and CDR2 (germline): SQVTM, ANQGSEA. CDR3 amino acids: CSVPENTEAFF. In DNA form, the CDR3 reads TGCAGCGTCCCCGAAAACACTGAAGCTTTCTTT.

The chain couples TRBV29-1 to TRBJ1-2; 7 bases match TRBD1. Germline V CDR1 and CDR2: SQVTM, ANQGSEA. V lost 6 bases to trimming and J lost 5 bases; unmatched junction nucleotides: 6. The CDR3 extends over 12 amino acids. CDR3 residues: CSVAGTAYGYTF. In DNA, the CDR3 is TGCAGCGTAGCCGGGACAGCATATGGCTACACCTTC.

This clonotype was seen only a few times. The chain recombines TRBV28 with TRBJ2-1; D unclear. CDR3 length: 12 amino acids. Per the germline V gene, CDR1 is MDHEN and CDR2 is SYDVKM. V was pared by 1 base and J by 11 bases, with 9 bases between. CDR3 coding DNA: TGTGCCAGCAGTTTATTCCCCTTCAAGCAGTTCTTC. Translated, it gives CASSLFPFKQFF. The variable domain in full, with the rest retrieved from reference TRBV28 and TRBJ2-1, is DVKVTQSSRYLVKRTGEKVFLECVQDMDHENMFWYRQDPGLGLRLIYFSYDVKMKEKGDIPEGYSVSREKKERFSLILESASTNQTSMYLCASSLFPFKQFFGPGTRLTVL.

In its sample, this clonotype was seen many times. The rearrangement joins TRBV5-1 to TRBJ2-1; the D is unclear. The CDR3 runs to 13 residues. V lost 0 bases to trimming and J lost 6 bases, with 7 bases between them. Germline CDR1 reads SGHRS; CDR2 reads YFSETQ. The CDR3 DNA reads TGCGCCAGCAGCTTGGTGCGAAGCAATGAGCAGTTCTTC. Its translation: CASSLVRSNEQFF.

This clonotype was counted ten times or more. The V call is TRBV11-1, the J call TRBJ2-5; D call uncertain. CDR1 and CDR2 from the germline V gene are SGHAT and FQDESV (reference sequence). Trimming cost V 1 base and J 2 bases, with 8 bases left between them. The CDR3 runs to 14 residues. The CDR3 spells CASSLDLAQETQYF. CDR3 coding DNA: TGTGCCAGCAGCTTAGACTTGGCTCAAGAGACCCAGTACTTC.

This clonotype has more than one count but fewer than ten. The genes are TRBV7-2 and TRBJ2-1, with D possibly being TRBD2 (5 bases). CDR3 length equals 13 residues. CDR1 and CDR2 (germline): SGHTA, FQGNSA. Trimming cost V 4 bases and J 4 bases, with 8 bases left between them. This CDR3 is CASSSLDYNEQFF. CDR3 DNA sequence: TGTGCCAGCAGCTCACTAGATTACAATGAGCAGTTCTTC.

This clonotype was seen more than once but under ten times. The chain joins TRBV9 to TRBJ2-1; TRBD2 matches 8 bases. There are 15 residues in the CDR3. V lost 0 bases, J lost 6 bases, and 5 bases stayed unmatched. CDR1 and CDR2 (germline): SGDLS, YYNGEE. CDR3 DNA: TGTGCCAGCAGCGTAGCGGGGGGGCCTTTCAATGAGCAGTTCTTC. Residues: CASSVAGGPFNEQFF.

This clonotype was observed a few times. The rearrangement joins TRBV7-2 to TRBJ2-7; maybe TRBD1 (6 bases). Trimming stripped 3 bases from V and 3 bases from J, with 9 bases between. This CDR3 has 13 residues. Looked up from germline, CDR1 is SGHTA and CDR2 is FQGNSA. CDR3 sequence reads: CASSFGTRYEQYF. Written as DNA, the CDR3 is TGTGCCAGCAGCTTCGGGACACGCTACGAGCAGTACTTC.

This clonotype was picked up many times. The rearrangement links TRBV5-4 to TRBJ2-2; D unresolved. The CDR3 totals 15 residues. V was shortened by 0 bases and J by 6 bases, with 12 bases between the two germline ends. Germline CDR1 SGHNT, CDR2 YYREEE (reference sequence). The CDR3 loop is CASSLGSSVAGELFF. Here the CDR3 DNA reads TGTGCCAGCAGCTTGGGTAGCTCGGTGGCCGGGGAGCTGTTTTTT.

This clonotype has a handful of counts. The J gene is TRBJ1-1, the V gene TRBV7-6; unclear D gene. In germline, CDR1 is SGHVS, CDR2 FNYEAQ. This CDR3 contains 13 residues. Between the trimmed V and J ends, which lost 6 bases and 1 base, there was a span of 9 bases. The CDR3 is CASRKAANTEAFF. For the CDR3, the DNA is TGTGCCAGCAGAAAGGCGGCGAACACTGAAGCTTTCTTT. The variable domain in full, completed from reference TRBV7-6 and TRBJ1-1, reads GAGVSQSPRYKVTKRGQDVALRCDPISGHVSLYWYRQALGQGPEFLTYFNYEAQQDKSGLPNDRFSAERPEGSISTLTIQRTEQRDSAMYRCASRKAANTEAFFGQGTRLTVV.